One and the same sample provided the 32 T cell receptor beta chains below, sequenced in a study of regulatory T cells in long-lasting Graves disease. Researchers made TCR beta libraries by using iRepertoire HTBI primers and running Arm-PCR on CDR3 regions. TCRdb re-called the multiplex PCR reads through MiXCR, storing one row per CDR3 protein. The repertoire consists of approximately 400,000 distinct CDR3 sequences, with roughly 20% occurring once and the leading ten covering about 29%. Time point given: persistent/refractory GD, antithyroid drugs over 5 years with positive TRAb. There was RNA extracted from PBMCs, and the TCR library was made from it. The starting material was peripheral blood mononuclear cells (PBMCs), obtained when the disease was refractory, from a patient treated with antithyroid drugs. These receptor sequences come from a woman between 35 and 50 years old with Graves disease.

Comments on this clonotype: A read error may be the cause here, since a much bigger clone is one base away. J is TRBJ2-7 and V is TRBV28, with 9 bases lining up with TRBD1. CDR1 and CDR2 from the germline V gene are MDHEN and SYDVKM. CDR3 size: 12 residues. CDR3 bases: TGTGCCGGCAGTCCGGGACAGGGCCTTTGGAGATTC. Protein sequence: CAGSPGQGLWRF.

This clonotype appeared a few times. This sequence joins TRBV19 and TRBJ1-5, with D possibly TRBD1 on 5 matching bases. V was clipped by 6 bases and J by 3 bases, with 12 bases between them. The CDR3 runs to 14 residues. Germline CDR1 and CDR2: LNHDA and SQIVND (reference sequence). The CDR3 protein is CASSGARPNQPQHF. The DNA of the CDR3 is TGTGCCAGTAGCGGGGCCCGCCCCAATCAGCCCCAGCATTTT.

This clonotype was detected many times. This chain connects TRBV28 to TRBJ2-2; TRBD1 aligns across 7 bases. Germline values: CDR1 MDHEN, CDR2 SYDVKM. J lost 8 bases, V lost 2 bases, and 5 bases had no gene match. The CDR3 totals 14 residues. The CDR3 region has the DNA TGTGCCAGCAGTTTAACGCCAGGGGGAGGGGAGCTGTTTTTT. Encoded protein: CASSLTPGGGELFF.

The chain combines TRBV30 with TRBJ1-4; 7 bases match TRBD1. Per the germline V gene, CDR1 is GTSNPN and CDR2 is SVGIG (reference sequence). This CDR3 has 15 amino acids. V was clipped by 1 base and J by 7 bases; unmatched bases: 9. The CDR3 DNA reads as TGTGCCTGGAGTGCTTGGGACAGAGAAATTGAAAAACTGTTTTTT. Translation gives CAWSAWDREIEKLFF.

The table lists this clonotype with many counts. The rearrangement uses TRBV27 and TRBJ1-1, with 7 bases lining up with TRBD1. The CDR3 length is 16 residues. After removal of 2 bases from V and 3 bases from J, the junction contained 9 bases not matched to a gene. Germline CDR1 is MNHEY and CDR2 is SMNVEV (reference sequence). DNA for the CDR3: TGTGCCAGCAGTTTAAAGGGGGCGTGGGGTGACACTGAAGCTTTCTTT. Protein sequence: CASSLKGAWGDTEAFF.

In its sample, this clonotype was seen many times. The V and J genes are TRBV12-3 or TRBV12-4 and TRBJ2-6; no definite D call. V shed 4 bases and J shed 3 bases, with 4 bases lying between them. The CDR3 loop spans 13 amino acids. CDR3 sequence (DNA): TGTGCCAGCAGTTATGATGGGGCCAACGTCCTGACTTTC. This encodes CASSYDGANVLTF.

This clonotype was found a few times. The CDR3 DNA follows: TGTGCCAGCAGGAGGGGTGACGGCACTGAAGCTTTCTTT. Translated, it gives CASRRGDGTEAFF. The chain is built from TRBV9 and TRBJ1-1; possible D gene TRBD1, 5 bases. V was pared by 5 bases and J by 4 bases, with 12 bases between. Germline V gene data show CDR1 as SGDLS and CDR2 as YYNGEE. The CDR3 loop spans 13 amino acids.

Of note for this clonotype: With only one base between it and a far larger clone, this is likely a read error. This sequence joins TRBV2 and TRBJ1-4; D gene unclear. CDR3 size: 13 residues. Germline values: CDR1 SNHLY, CDR2 FYNNEI. Trimming cost V 4 bases and J 8 bases, with 11 bases left between them. The CDR3 nucleotides are TGTGCCAGCAGTGTTCAGTTTTCGGAAAAACTGTTTTTT. This gives the protein CASSVQFSEKLFF.

This rearrangement joins TRBV28 to TRBJ2-1; the match to TRBD1 covers 9 bases. The germline gives CDR1 MDHEN, CDR2 SYDVKM. The CDR3 runs 16 residues. V shed 2 bases and J 0 bases; nucleotides not matched to a gene: 2. In nucleotides, the CDR3 is TGTGCCAGCAGTTTAGGACAGGGGAGCTCCTACAATGAGCAGTTCTTC. The encoded protein is CASSLGQGSSYNEQFF.

This clonotype has more than one count but fewer than ten. The chain combines TRBV20-1 with TRBJ1-6; 7 bases are shared with TRBD1. V trimming: 1 base; J trimming: 0 bases; junction bases outside the gene matches: 6. Germline V gene lookup returns CDR1 DFQATT and CDR2 SNEGSKA (reference sequence). The CDR3 runs 17 residues. This chain's CDR3 is CSARAGTANSYNSPLHF. The DNA of the CDR3 is TGCAGTGCTAGAGCGGGGACAGCTAACTCCTATAATTCACCCCTCCACTTT.

In this sample, this clonotype turned up many times. J is TRBJ1-5 and V is TRBV27; 7 nucleotides align to TRBD1. From germline, CDR1 is MNHEY and CDR2 SMNVEV (reference sequence). CDR3 size: 15 residues. The ends lost 5 bases at V and 2 bases at J; junction bases unmatched: 6. CDR3 in amino acids: CASSVYRGGNQPQHF. CDR3 nucleotide sequence: TGTGCCAGCAGTGTGTACAGGGGTGGCAATCAGCCCCAGCATTTT.

With respect to this clonotype: A much bigger clone sits one base away, suggesting this may be a read error. CDR3 protein: CASSLATVPSYEQYF. CDR3 in DNA: TGTGCCAGCAGCTTGGCCACGGTGCCCTCCTACGAGCAGTACTTC. This chain connects TRBV11-2 to TRBJ2-7, with D unclear. Germline assignment: CDR1 SGHAT and CDR2 FQNNGV. The CDR3 has 15 amino acids. The ends were cut back, 3 bases at V and 0 bases at J, with 12 bases in the middle.

J is TRBJ1-2 and V is TRBV20-1, with 9 bases identical to TRBD1. Trimming removed 3 bases from V and 4 bases from J; junction bases left unmatched: 12. Germline V lookup: CDR1 DFQATT, CDR2 SNEGSKA (reference sequence). The CDR3 spans 16 residues. The DNA for the CDR3 is TGCAGTGCTAGCCCGGGGCCTACAGGGGGCCTCTATGGCTACACCTTC. Translated: CSASPGPTGGLYGYTF.

This clonotype was found a few times. The chain links TRBV3-1 to TRBJ1-5; no firm D call. Germline V lookup: CDR1 LGHDT, CDR2 YNNKEL (reference sequence). CDR3 length equals 14 residues. Trimming removed 3 bases at V and 2 bases at J, with 8 bases between. The CDR3: CASSHLAGNQPQHF. Written as DNA, the CDR3 is TGTGCCAGCAGCCACCTAGCTGGCAATCAGCCCCAGCATTTT.

In its sample, this clonotype was seen many times. V and J are TRBV15 and TRBJ1-1; weak D call: TRBD1 (5 bases). CDR3 length equals 11 residues. The germline V and J ends were trimmed by 7 bases and 10 bases, with 13 bases remaining between them. Germline V gene sequence: CDR1 LNHNV, CDR2 YYDKDF (reference sequence). The CDR3 DNA is TGTGCCACCAAAGGGGAGGGAGTAGCTTTCTTT. This gives the protein CATKGEGVAFF.

This clonotype was seen a handful of times. The V gene is TRBV25-1, the J gene TRBJ1-5; D is undetermined. This CDR3 contains 14 residues. The germline V gene has CDR1 MGHDK and CDR2 SYGVNS. V dropped 3 bases and J dropped 7 bases, with 13 bases sitting between them. Written as DNA, the CDR3 is TGTGCCAGCAGTGATTTCGGGGTGGGCCAGCCCCAGCATTTT. It is translated as CASSDFGVGQPQHF.

This clonotype has a handful of counts. The chain joins TRBV5-8 to TRBJ2-3, with D perhaps being TRBD1 or TRBD2 (5 bases each). The CDR3 loop spans 14 amino acids. Trimming cost V 2 bases and J 4 bases, with 11 bases left between them. The germline gives CDR1 SGHTS, CDR2 YDEGEE. CDR3 in amino acids: CASSLPPGPDTQYF. The CDR3 DNA is TGTGCCAGCAGCTTACCCCCGGGACCAGATACGCAGTATTTT.

This clonotype was counted at least ten times. This sequence joins TRBV7-2 and TRBJ2-5; 8 bases agree with TRBD1. The V segment lost 1 base and the J segment 5 bases; nucleotides outside the gene matches: 9. Germline CDR1 reads SGHTA; CDR2 reads FQGNSA. This CDR3 is 16 amino acids long. The CDR3 DNA follows: TGTGCCAGCAGCTTAGGAACGGACAGGGCGTCGGAGACCCAGTACTTC. Its protein is CASSLGTDRASETQYF.

The rearrangement links TRBV5-6 to TRBJ1-1; D might be TRBD1 (6 bases). The CDR3 extends over 18 amino acids. Trimming took 4 bases from V and 8 from J, leaving 30 bases between them. Per the germline V gene, CDR1 is SGHDT and CDR2 is YYEEEE. CDR3 DNA: TGTGCCAGCAGCCCCCGGGGCGGTTGGCGGGGGGCGAAAAGAGAAGCTTTCTTT. Residues: CASSPRGGWRGAKREAFF.

This clonotype came up many times. This chain uses TRBV12-3 or TRBV12-4 with TRBJ2-7; a weak D match, TRBD2 (5 bases). CDR3 length: 14 residues. V was pared by 5 bases and J by 1 base, with 12 bases between. In nucleotides, the CDR3 is TGTGCCAGCAGTCCCACCCGGAGGTCCTACGAGCAGTACTTC. It yields the protein CASSPTRRSYEQYF.

To note about this clonotype: Compared with germline, one end of the junction differs, possibly owing to a read error. The J gene is TRBJ1-1, the V gene TRBV4-1; D is unresolved. The CDR3 extends over 16 amino acids. CDR1 and CDR2 (germline): MGHRA, YSYEKL. CDR3 DNA sequence: TGCGCCAGCAGGCAAGAGTACCTGAAGATGAACACTGAAGCTTTCTTT. Protein: CASRQEYLKMNTEAFF.

CDR3 sequence (DNA): TGTGCCAGCAGCCTGGGGGTCATAGAGCAGTTCTTC. Its protein is CASSLGVIEQFF. The rearrangement uses TRBV2 and TRBJ2-1, with D perhaps assigned TRBD1 or TRBD2 (5 bases each). The germline gives CDR1 SNHLY, CDR2 FYNNEI. V was trimmed by 6 bases and J by 10 bases, leaving 13 bases between them. The CDR3 contains 12 residues.

The genes are TRBV9 and TRBJ2-2; TRBD1 matches 9 bases. The CDR3 loop spans 16 amino acids. Germline V CDR1 and CDR2: SGDLS, YYNGEE. Germline trimming cut 3 bases from V and 3 bases from J; bases unmatched to any gene: 6. For the CDR3, the DNA is TGTGCCAGCAGCGGCCGGGACAGGGCGTACACCGGGGAGCTGTTTTTT. Translating gives CASSGRDRAYTGELFF.

This clonotype has at least ten counts. J is TRBJ2-2 and V is TRBV12-3 or TRBV12-4; D is uncertain. This CDR3 has 12 residues. Trimming pared 8 bases from V and 7 bases from J, leaving 11 bases between. CDR3 in DNA: TGTGCCAGCCTCGGACGACACGGGGAGCTGTTTTTT. Translation: CASLGRHGELFF.

This clonotype was detected ten times or more. The V and J genes are TRBV20-1 and TRBJ2-5; 9 bases are a match to TRBD2. This CDR3 is built from 16 residues. J lost 0 bases, V lost 3 bases, and 8 bases had no gene match. The germline V gene has CDR1 DFQATT and CDR2 SNEGSKA (reference sequence). The DNA of the CDR3 is TGCAGTGCTAGTCGGCTAGCGGGGTGGTACCAAGAGACCCAGTACTTC. Encoded protein: CSASRLAGWYQETQYF.

On this clonotype: This may arise from a read error, as a much more abundant clone is one base away. This sequence joins TRBV6-1 and TRBJ2-2; D gene uncertain. V lost 5 bases and J 4 bases, leaving 5 bases between the germline ends. The CDR3 contains 12 residues. Germline assignment: CDR1 MNHNS and CDR2 SASEGT. CDR3 nucleotide sequence: TGTGCCAGCAGTACAGTCACCGGGGAGCTGTTTTTT. Protein product: CASSTVTGELFF.

The chain is built from TRBV20-1 and TRBJ2-3, with 13 bases lining up with TRBD2. The CDR3 length is 15 residues. The ends lost 3 bases at V and 3 bases at J; junction bases unmatched: 3. CDR1 and CDR2 (germline): DFQATT, SNEGSKA (reference sequence). CDR3 sequence reads: CSARGLAGWTDTQYF. In nucleotides, the CDR3 is TGCAGTGCTAGGGGACTAGCGGGATGGACAGATACGCAGTATTTT.

This clonotype was observed many times. V gene TRBV20-1 combines with J gene TRBJ1-5, with D perhaps TRBD1 (6 bases). Germline V gene sequence: CDR1 DFQATT, CDR2 SNEGSKA (reference sequence). The CDR3 covers 16 residues. Trimming took off 2 bases at V and 3 bases at J, with 17 bases between the two ends. The CDR3 coding sequence is TGCAGTGCTAGATCACAGGGCGCCCATTACAATCAGCCCCAGCATTTT. Translation gives CSARSQGAHYNQPQHF.

The count of this clonotype is one. A much larger clone differs from this one at a single base, so this may be a read error. The chain carries TRBV12-3 or TRBV12-4 and TRBJ1-5; 8 bases fit TRBD1. V was clipped by 7 bases and J by 5 bases; unmatched bases: 10. The CDR3 covers 15 residues. In DNA, the CDR3 is TGTGCCAGCACCCTCACAGGGGGACTCGATCAGCCCCAGCATTTT. Translating gives CASTLTGGLDQPQHF.

Worth noting for this clonotype: One junction end does not reproduce the germline sequence, and a read error may be involved. The rearrangement uses TRBV6-5 and TRBJ2-2; no clear D. The CDR3 is 17 amino acids. Germline V lookup: CDR1 MNHEY, CDR2 SVGAGI. The CDR3 region has the DNA TGTGCCAACAGTTATGGTTCCCCCGGCCCTGTGTCGGGGGAGCTGTTTTTT. Translating it yields CANSYGSPGPVSGELFF.

The table lists this clonotype with many counts. The V call is TRBV6-1, the J call TRBJ2-5, with D perhaps matching TRBD2 (5 bases). Germline V gene sequence: CDR1 MNHNS, CDR2 SASEGT. The ends were cut back, 6 bases at V and 2 bases at J, with 10 bases in the middle. The CDR3 runs to 13 residues. CDR3 residues: CASRFSGQETQYF. The CDR3 DNA reads as TGTGCCAGCAGATTCAGCGGACAAGAGACCCAGTACTTC.

This clonotype has at least ten counts. The CDR3 reads CSVDAGRGQETQYF. The CDR3 nucleotides are TGCAGCGTTGATGCCGGCAGGGGCCAAGAGACCCAGTACTTC. V is TRBV29-1 and J is TRBJ2-5; the D gene is possibly TRBD1 (6 bases). V was cut by 3 bases and J by 1 base, with 12 bases left in between. Per the germline V gene, CDR1 is SQVTM and CDR2 is ANQGSEA. The CDR3 totals 14 residues.